The sequence of this T cell receptor (beta chain) was determined in a study of cytomegalovirus exposure and HLA in healthy donors. Study as a whole: Tens of millions of unique TCRs, all from HLA-typed donors, were included in an early release of the data. Study conclusions and caveats: The authors later found TCR association rates varying by HLA locus, with DRB1 most and HLA-C fewest.

13 Jbeta primers and 60 Vbeta primers were used for the PCR. Only in-frame clones appear in the TCRdb table, and some are missing; sequencing was by immunoSEQ multiplex PCR. Here the sample spans about 150,000 clones, 80% being singletons. In regard to this clone: Its specificity is unknown.

The CDR3 is 17 amino acids. The V gene's germline CDR1 is MDHEN and CDR2 SYDVKM. V gave up 5 bases and J gave up 9 bases; unmatched junction bases: 17. V gene TRBV28 combines with J gene TRBJ1-5; 9 bases fit TRBD1. This clonotype was obtained from a woman aged 40 to 50 in good health and CMV-seropositive. The sample taken for sequencing was PBMCs. The CDR3 DNA reads as TGTGCCAGCAGTCCCCATGGGACAGGGCTTCAGGTGGGGCCCCAGCATTTT. It yields the protein CASSPHGTGLQVGPQHF.